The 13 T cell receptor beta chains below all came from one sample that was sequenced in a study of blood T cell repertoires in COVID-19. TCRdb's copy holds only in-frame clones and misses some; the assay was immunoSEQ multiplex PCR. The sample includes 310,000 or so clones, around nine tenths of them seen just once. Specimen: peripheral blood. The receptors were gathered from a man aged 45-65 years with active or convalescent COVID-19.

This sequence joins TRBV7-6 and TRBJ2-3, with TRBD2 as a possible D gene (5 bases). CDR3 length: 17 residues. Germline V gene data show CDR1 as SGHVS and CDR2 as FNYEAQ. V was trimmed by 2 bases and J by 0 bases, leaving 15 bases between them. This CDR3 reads CASSLLSSWTSTDTQYF. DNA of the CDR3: TGTGCCAGCAGCTTATTATCGAGCTGGACTAGCACAGATACGCAGTATTTT. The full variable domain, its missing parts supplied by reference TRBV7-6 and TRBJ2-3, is GAGVSQSPRYKVTKRGQDVALRCDPISGHVSLYWYRQALGQGPEFLTYFNYEAQQDKSGLPNDRFSAERPEGSISTLTIQRTEQRDSAMYRCASSLLSSWTSTDTQYFGPGTRLTVL.

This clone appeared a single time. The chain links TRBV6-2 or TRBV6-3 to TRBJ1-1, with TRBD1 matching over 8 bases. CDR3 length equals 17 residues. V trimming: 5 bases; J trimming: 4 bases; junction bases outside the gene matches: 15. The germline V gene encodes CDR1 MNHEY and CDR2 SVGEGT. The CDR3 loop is CASSRTGGNVVITEAFF. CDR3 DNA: TGTGCCAGCAGTCGCACAGGGGGTAATGTTGTGATCACTGAAGCTTTCTTT.

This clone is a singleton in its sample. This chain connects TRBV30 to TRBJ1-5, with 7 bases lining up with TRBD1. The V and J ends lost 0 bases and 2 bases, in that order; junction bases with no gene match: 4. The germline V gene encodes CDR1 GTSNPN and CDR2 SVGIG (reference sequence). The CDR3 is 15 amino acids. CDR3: CAWSVQGMGNQPQHF. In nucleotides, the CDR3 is TGTGCCTGGAGTGTACAGGGGATGGGCAATCAGCCCCAGCATTTT.

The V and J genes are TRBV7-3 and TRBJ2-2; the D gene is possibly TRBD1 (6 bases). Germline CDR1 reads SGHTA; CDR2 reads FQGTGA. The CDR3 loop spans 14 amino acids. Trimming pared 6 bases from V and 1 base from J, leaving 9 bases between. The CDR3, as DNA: TGTGCCAGCAGGACGACAGGGAACACCGGGGAGCTGTTTTTT. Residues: CASRTTGNTGELFF. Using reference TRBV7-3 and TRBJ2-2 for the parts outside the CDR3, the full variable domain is GAGVSQTPSNKVTEKGKYVELRCDPISGHTALYWYRQSLGQGPEFLIYFQGTGAADDSGLPNDRFFAVRPEGSVSTLKIQRTERGDSAVYLCASRTTGNTGELFFGEGSRLTVL.

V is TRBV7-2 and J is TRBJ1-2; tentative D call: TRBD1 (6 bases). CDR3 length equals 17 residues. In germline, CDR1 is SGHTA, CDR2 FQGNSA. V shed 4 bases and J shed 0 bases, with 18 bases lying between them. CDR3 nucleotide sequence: TGTGCCAGCAGCTCCAATCCAGGGGCTGACTCTAACTATGGCTACACCTTC. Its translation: CASSSNPGADSNYGYTF.

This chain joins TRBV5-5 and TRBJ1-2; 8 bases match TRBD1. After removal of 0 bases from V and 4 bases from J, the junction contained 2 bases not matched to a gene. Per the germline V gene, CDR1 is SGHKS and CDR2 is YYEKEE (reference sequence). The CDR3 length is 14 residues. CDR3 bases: TGTGCCAGCAGCTTGGGAGGACAGGGCTATGGCTACACCTTC. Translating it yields CASSLGGQGYGYTF.

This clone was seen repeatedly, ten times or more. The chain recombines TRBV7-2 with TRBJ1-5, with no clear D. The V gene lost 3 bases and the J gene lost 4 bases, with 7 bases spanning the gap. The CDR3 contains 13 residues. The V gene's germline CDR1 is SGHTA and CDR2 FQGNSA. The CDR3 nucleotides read TGTGCCAGCAGCTTCCCAGGAAATCAGCCCCAGCATTTT. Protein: CASSFPGNQPQHF.

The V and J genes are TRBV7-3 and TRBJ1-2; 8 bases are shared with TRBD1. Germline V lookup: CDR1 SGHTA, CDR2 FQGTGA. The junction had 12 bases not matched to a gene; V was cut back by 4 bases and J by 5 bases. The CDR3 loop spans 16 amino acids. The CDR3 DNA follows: TGTGCCAGCAGCTCGTCTTTGATGACAGGGGTGTATGGCTACACCTTC. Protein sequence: CASSSSLMTGVYGYTF.

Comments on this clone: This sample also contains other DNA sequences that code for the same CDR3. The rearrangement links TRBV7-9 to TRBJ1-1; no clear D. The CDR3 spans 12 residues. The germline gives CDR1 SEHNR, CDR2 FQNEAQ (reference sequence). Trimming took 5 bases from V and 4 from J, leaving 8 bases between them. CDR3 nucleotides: TGTGCCAGCAGCCCCACGGGCACTGAAGCTTTCTTT. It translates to CASSPTGTEAFF.

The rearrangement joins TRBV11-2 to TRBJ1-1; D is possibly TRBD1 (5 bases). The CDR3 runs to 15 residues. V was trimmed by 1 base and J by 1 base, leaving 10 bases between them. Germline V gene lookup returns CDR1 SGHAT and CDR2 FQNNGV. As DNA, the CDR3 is TGTGCCAGCAGCTTAGTGGGGGGAGGGAACACTGAAGCTTTCTTT. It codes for CASSLVGGGNTEAFF.

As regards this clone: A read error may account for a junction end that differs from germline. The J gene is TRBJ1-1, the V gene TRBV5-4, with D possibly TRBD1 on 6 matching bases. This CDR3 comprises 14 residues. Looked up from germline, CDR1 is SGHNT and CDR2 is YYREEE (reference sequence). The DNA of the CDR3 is TGTGCCGGCAGCCAGCAAGAGGACAGCACTGAAGCTTTCTTT. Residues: CAGSQQEDSTEAFF.

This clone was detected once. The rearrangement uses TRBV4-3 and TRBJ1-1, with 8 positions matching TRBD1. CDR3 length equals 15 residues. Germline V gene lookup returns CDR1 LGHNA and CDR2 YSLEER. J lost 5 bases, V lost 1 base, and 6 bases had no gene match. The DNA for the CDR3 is TGCGCCAGCAGCCAAGCCCCAACAGGGGGGACTGAAGCTTTCTTT. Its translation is CASSQAPTGGTEAFF.

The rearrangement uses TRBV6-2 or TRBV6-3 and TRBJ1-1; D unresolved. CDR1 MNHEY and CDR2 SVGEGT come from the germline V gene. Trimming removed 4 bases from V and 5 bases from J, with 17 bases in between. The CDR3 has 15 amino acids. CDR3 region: CASSFPLVGATEAFF. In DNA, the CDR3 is TGTGCCAGCAGTTTCCCCCTTGTGGGAGCGACTGAAGCTTTCTTT.